The 29 T cell receptor beta chains below were found in one sample sequenced in a study of human T cells and chemical hapten exposure. It was from unfractionated whole blood that total RNA was extracted. From the 5' RACE reads, TCRdb called clonotypes with MiXCR, one entry per CDR3 protein. The table lists tens of thousands of distinct CDR3 sequences, about 7.7% of them singletons. The receptors stem from a male donor in good health.

Remarks on this clonotype: It may be a read error: a sequence one base away is much more abundant. V and J are TRBV27 and TRBJ2-5; TRBD1 aligns across 10 bases. The V gene's germline CDR1 is MNHEY and CDR2 SMNVEV (reference sequence). This CDR3 has 16 residues. The CDR3 here is CASCTGTGVGGETQCF. The DNA of the CDR3 is TGTGCCAGCTGTACGGGGACAGGGGTTGGAGGGGAGACCCAGTGCTTC.

This sequence joins TRBV30 and TRBJ1-1; 12 bases agree with TRBD1. This CDR3 is 16 amino acids long. V trimming: 2 bases; J trimming: 0 bases; junction bases outside the gene matches: 4. In germline, CDR1 is GTSNPN, CDR2 SVGIG (reference sequence). The CDR3: CAWSSGQGAMNTEAFF. The CDR3 DNA reads TGTGCCTGGAGTTCGGGACAGGGGGCTATGAACACTGAAGCTTTCTTT. The full variable domain, with the rest looked up from reference TRBV30 and TRBJ1-1, is SQTIHQWPATLVQPVGSPLSLECTVEGTSNPNLYWYRQAAGRGLQLLFYSVGIGQISSEVPQNLSASRPQDRQFILSSKKLLLSDSGFYLCAWSSGQGAMNTEAFFGQGTRLTVV.

At least ten counts were recorded for this clonotype. The chain recombines TRBV14 with TRBJ2-7, with D perhaps TRBD2 (5 bases). CDR1 SGHDN and CDR2 FVKESK come from the germline V gene. Trimming cost V 0 bases and J 10 bases, with 16 bases left between them. CDR3 size: 14 residues. The CDR3 loop is CASSQDRAGEVQYF. The DNA of the CDR3 is TGTGCCAGCAGCCAAGATCGGGCCGGGGAAGTCCAGTACTTC.

The genes are TRBV20-1 and TRBJ1-2; TRBD1 aligns across 7 bases. Germline trimming cut 1 base from V and 7 bases from J; bases unmatched to any gene: 6. The CDR3 totals 13 residues. CDR1 DFQATT and CDR2 SNEGSKA come from the germline V gene (reference sequence). The CDR3 spells CSARGDSLPGYTF. CDR3 sequence (DNA): TGCAGTGCTAGAGGGGACAGCCTTCCTGGCTACACCTTC.

This clonotype was seen repeatedly, ten times or more. The V gene is TRBV20-1, the J gene TRBJ2-7, with 11 positions matching TRBD2. Trimming took 5 bases from V and 3 from J; bases not matched to a gene: 6. The CDR3 runs 14 residues. Germline assignment: CDR1 DFQATT and CDR2 SNEGSKA (reference sequence). This CDR3 is CSASSGTSGYEQYF. The CDR3 region has the DNA TGCAGTGCTTCTTCCGGGACTAGCGGCTACGAGCAGTACTTC.

In its sample, this clonotype was seen a few times. V is TRBV7-6 and J is TRBJ2-7; 9 nucleotides align to TRBD1. The CDR3 runs 15 residues. With V trimmed by 5 bases and J by 0 bases, 5 bases remained unmatched. Germline-derived CDR1 and CDR2 are SGHVS and FNYEAQ. The CDR3 region is CASSTGQGSSYEQYF. The DNA for the CDR3 is TGTGCCAGCAGCACAGGACAGGGGAGCTCCTACGAGCAGTACTTC.

This chain connects TRBV29-1 to TRBJ2-7; D may correspond to TRBD1 or TRBD2 (5 bases each). Trimming stripped 6 bases from V and 1 base from J, with 16 bases between. Germline V lookup: CDR1 SQVTM, CDR2 ANQGSEA. This CDR3 is 14 amino acids long. CDR3 DNA: TGCAGCGTCGAATCCCGGGACGCTTCCTACGAGCAGTACTTC. Translating it yields CSVESRDASYEQYF.

The chain is built from TRBV27 and TRBJ2-1; no definite D call. CDR1 MNHEY and CDR2 SMNVEV come from the germline V gene (reference sequence). The V gene lost 5 bases and the J gene lost 7 bases, with 15 bases spanning the gap. This CDR3 region has 14 residues. DNA for the CDR3: TGTGCCAGCAGTCGAGACGGAGCGAGGAATGAGCAGTTCTTC. Translated, it gives CASSRDGARNEQFF.

This clonotype has ten or more counts. The rearrangement links TRBV25-1 to TRBJ2-7, with 8 bases identical to TRBD2. CDR1 is MGHDK and CDR2 is SYGVNS in the germline V gene. V gave up 10 bases and J gave up 0 bases; unmatched junction bases: 5. CDR3 length equals 13 residues. The CDR3 region is CATTGTSSYEQYF. DNA of the CDR3: TGTGCCACCACCGGGACTAGCTCCTACGAGCAGTACTTC.

The chain employs TRBV7-9 and TRBJ2-4; D not resolved. The CDR3 covers 18 residues. V was cut by 5 bases and J by 0 bases, with 20 bases left in between. Germline values: CDR1 SEHNR, CDR2 FQNEAQ (reference sequence). The CDR3 nucleotides read TGTGCCAGCAGCCCACTCAGTCCAGATGCCATAGCCAAAAACATTCAGTACTTC. Translation gives CASSPLSPDAIAKNIQYF.

In this sample, this clonotype turned up many times. The J gene is TRBJ2-4, the V gene TRBV15, with 10 bases identical to TRBD2. Germline V gene data show CDR1 as LNHNV and CDR2 as YYDKDF (reference sequence). V lost 0 bases to trimming and J lost 7 bases; unmatched junction nucleotides: 6. CDR3 length: 16 amino acids. The CDR3 DNA sequence: TGTGCCACCAGCAGAGAAGCGGGAGGGGGGGAGAACATTCAGTACTTC. Residues: CATSREAGGGENIQYF.

This clonotype was picked up many times. The V gene is TRBV21-1, the J gene TRBJ2-1; the table's D gene call, TRBD2, was not cross checked with the DNA. TRBV21-1 constitutes a pseudogene. The CDR3 is 15 amino acids. The CDR3 DNA reads as TGTGCCAGCGCGACTAGCGGACGCGCCCGAGGGGAGCAGTTCTTC. Protein: CASATSGRARGEQFF.

This clonotype was picked up many times. The chain is built from TRBV6-5 and TRBJ1-1; the D is unclear. Germline V gene lookup returns CDR1 MNHEY and CDR2 SVGAGI. V lost 6 bases, J lost 3 bases, and 11 bases lay in between. This CDR3 region has 13 residues. The CDR3 spells CASSLMGHTEAFF. The CDR3 DNA reads as TGTGCCAGCAGCCTTATGGGCCACACTGAAGCTTTCTTT.

This clonotype showed up just a few times. V and J are TRBV27 and TRBJ2-5; D unclear. CDR3 length: 14 amino acids. Germline V gene data show CDR1 as MNHEY and CDR2 as SMNVEV (reference sequence). V lost 3 bases to trimming and J lost 3 bases, with 11 bases between them. In DNA form, the CDR3 reads TGTGCCAGCAGTTTGGAAGGGTTCGAAGAGACCCAGTACTTC. This codes for CASSLEGFEETQYF.

This clonotype appeared a few times. CDR3 amino acids: CASSRGTGRLNTGELFF. CDR3 nucleotides: TGTGCCAGCAGTAGGGGGACAGGCAGACTGAACACCGGGGAGCTGTTTTTT. V usage is TRBV12-3 or TRBV12-4 and J usage is TRBJ2-2; 8 bases agree with TRBD1. After removal of 5 bases from V and 1 base from J, the junction contained 9 bases not matched to a gene. This CDR3 spans 17 amino acids.

This chain's CDR3 is CASRGTGVETQYF. CDR3 nucleotide sequence: TGTGCCAGCAGGGGCACAGGGGTGGAGACCCAGTACTTC. The rearrangement links TRBV2 to TRBJ2-5; 7 bases line up with TRBD1. J gave up 5 bases and V 6 bases, and 6 bases lay outside the gene matches. CDR3 length: 13 residues. Germline V gene lookup returns CDR1 SNHLY and CDR2 FYNNEI.

This clonotype was counted at least ten times. This CDR3 reads CASSSLGRGIYNEQFF. The DNA of the CDR3 is TGTGCCAGCAGCTCCCTTGGGCGGGGGATCTACAATGAGCAGTTCTTC. The chain employs TRBV6-5 and TRBJ2-1, with TRBD2 matching over 7 bases. The CDR3 runs 16 residues. Unmatched junction bases numbered 11, after V lost 6 bases and J lost 3 bases. Germline CDR1 reads MNHEY; CDR2 reads SVGAGI.

This clonotype was recorded many times. This chain links TRBV29-1 with TRBJ2-7; 8 bases are a match to TRBD1. The CDR3 sequence is 14 residues long. Germline V gene lookup returns CDR1 SQVTM and CDR2 ANQGSEA. V shed 3 bases and J 3 bases; nucleotides not matched to a gene: 7. The CDR3 sequence: CSVDRQGTGYEQYF. CDR3 nucleotide sequence: TGCAGCGTTGACCGGCAGGGGACAGGCTACGAGCAGTACTTC.

This clonotype was counted ten times or more. The rearrangement links TRBV6-4 to TRBJ2-7; D is unclear. V dropped 6 bases and J dropped 5 bases, with 14 bases sitting between them. CDR1 and CDR2 from the germline V gene are MRHNA and SNTAGT. The CDR3 is 13 amino acids. The CDR3 is CASSRRLSDEQYF. The CDR3 DNA reads as TGTGCCAGCAGCCGGAGATTAAGCGACGAGCAGTACTTC.

In its sample, this clonotype was seen a few times. The chain uses TRBV15 and TRBJ2-7, with 10 bases lining up with TRBD2. The CDR3 is 14 residues long. V shed 8 bases, J shed 5 bases, and the junction held 9 bases outside the gene matches. The germline gives CDR1 LNHNV, CDR2 YYDKDF (reference sequence). In DNA, the CDR3 is TGTGCCACCGCCTCTCCTAGCGGGAGTCACGAGCAGTACTTC. This encodes CATASPSGSHEQYF.

This clonotype was counted ten times or more. V is TRBV3-1 and J is TRBJ2-2; 7 positions match TRBD2. CDR1 and CDR2 from the germline V gene are LGHDT and YNNKEL (reference sequence). J was trimmed by 6 bases and V by 4 bases; bases with no gene match: 8. The CDR3 spans 15 residues. CDR3 protein: CASSLGGSGSGELFF. In nucleotides, the CDR3 is TGTGCCAGCAGCCTGGGCGGGAGTGGTTCCGGGGAGCTGTTTTTT. The full variable domain, its missing parts supplied by reference TRBV3-1 and TRBJ2-2, is DTAVSQTPKYLVTQMGNDKSIKCEQNLGHDTMYWYKQDSKKFLKIMFSYNNKELIINETVPNRFSPKSPDKAHLNLHINSLELGDSAVYFCASSLGGSGSGELFFGEGSRLTVL.

This clonotype was counted a few times. A single base separates this from a much larger clone, so it may be a read error. The V gene is TRBV19, the J gene TRBJ1-1; 7 nucleotides agree with TRBD1. CDR1 is LNHDA, CDR2 SQIVND, per germline (reference sequence). This CDR3 has 16 amino acids. The junction had 10 bases not matched to a gene; V was cut back by 5 bases and J by 1 base. CDR3 nucleotides: TGTGCCAGTAGTCCCGGGTCAGGGGACAGGAACACTGAAGCTTTCTTT. It encodes CASSPGSGDRNTEAFF.

The chain is built from TRBV6-5 and TRBJ2-2; D gene ambiguous. Trimming left V 4 bases short and J 3 bases short, with 12 bases between. CDR1 is MNHEY, CDR2 SVGAGI, per germline. The CDR3 runs 15 residues. CDR3 sequence reads: CASSWQGSYTGELFF. In DNA form, the CDR3 reads TGTGCCAGCAGTTGGCAAGGGTCCTACACCGGGGAGCTGTTTTTT.

The rearrangement joins TRBV29-1 to TRBJ2-3, with a tentative D call TRBD2 (5 bases). V was cut by 0 bases and J by 7 bases, with 11 bases left in between. The CDR3 length is 13 residues. Germline CDR1 is SQVTM and CDR2 is ANQGSEA. CDR3 sequence (DNA): TGCAGCGTTGAAGATAGGGCGGACTATACGCAGTATTTT. Translation gives CSVEDRADYTQYF.

This clonotype occurred many times. The rearrangement joins TRBV29-1 to TRBJ2-7; 9 bases match TRBD1. CDR1 is SQVTM and CDR2 is ANQGSEA in the germline V gene. The CDR3 extends over 14 amino acids. The V gene end was trimmed by 7 bases and the J gene end by 7 bases; junction bases not matched to a gene: 14. The chain's CDR3 is CSAFSGTGTGEQYF. The CDR3 nucleotides read TGCAGCGCCTTCTCCGGGACAGGGACGGGTGAGCAGTACTTC.

This clonotype has a count of ten or more. The J gene is TRBJ1-1, the V gene TRBV14; maybe TRBD1 (5 bases). Between the trimmed V and J ends, which lost 2 bases and 0 bases, there was a span of 10 bases. Germline CDR1 SGHDN, CDR2 FVKESK. This CDR3 is 15 amino acids long. The CDR3 DNA follows: TGTGCCAGCAGCCAATATCAGGGACTGAACACTGAAGCTTTCTTT. It specifies CASSQYQGLNTEAFF.

In its sample, this clonotype was seen a few times. V usage is TRBV11-2 and J usage is TRBJ2-4; tentative D call: TRBD1 (5 bases). V was cut by 3 bases and J by 6 bases, with 9 bases left in between. There are 13 residues in the CDR3. Germline V CDR1 and CDR2: SGHAT, FQNNGV. In DNA form, the CDR3 reads TGTGCCAGCAGCTTCGGACACTTAAACATTCAGTACTTC. This sequence encodes CASSFGHLNIQYF. The entire variable domain, with the rest obtained from reference TRBV11-2 and TRBJ2-4, is as follows: EAGVAQSPRYKIIEKRQSVAFWCNPISGHATLYWYQQILGQGPKLLIQFQNNGVVDDSQLPKDRFSAERLKGVDSTLKIQPAKLEDSAVYLCASSFGHLNIQYFGAGTRLSVL.

This clonotype was detected many times. The chain joins TRBV20-1 to TRBJ1-5; the D is unclear. The germline V gene has CDR1 DFQATT and CDR2 SNEGSKA (reference sequence). V was cut by 1 base and J by 0 bases, with 4 bases left in between. The CDR3 extends over 13 amino acids. CDR3 coding DNA: TGCAGTGCTAGAGGCTATAGCAATCAGCCCCAGCATTTT. Encoded protein: CSARGYSNQPQHF.

This clonotype was seen many times. The chain joins TRBV7-2 to TRBJ1-1; a possible D gene is TRBD1 (5 bases). Germline-derived CDR1 and CDR2 are SGHTA and FQGNSA. Trimming left V 5 bases short and J 4 bases short, with 14 bases between. CDR3 length: 14 amino acids. The CDR3 coding sequence is TGTGCCAGCAGCCCCTCCCAGGGTCGCACTGAAGCTTTCTTT. Translation: CASSPSQGRTEAFF.